Listed below are T cell receptor beta chains from one sample, sequenced in a study of radiation and T cells in renal cell carcinoma. Generated by immunoSEQ multiplex PCR, the TCRdb table keeps only in-frame clones and is missing some. The sample includes roughly 100,000 clones, around 83% of them seen just once. The sample here was blood, taken from a patient whose treatment included radiotherapy and nephrectomy. The receptors derive from a man in his 60s with renal cell carcinoma. Both conserved end residues are part of each CDR3.

CDR3 protein	V gene	J gene
CASSPTGFTGTTNEKLFF	TRBV7-9	TRBJ1-4
CASSQDAAGSYNEQFF	TRBV4-2	TRBJ2-1
CASSLRTSGSGEQYF	TRBV6-1	TRBJ2-7
CASSPGGGEEKLFF	TRBV5-1	TRBJ1-4
CASSLGGQREQFF	TRBV2	TRBJ2-1
CASSLLPDIIYEQYF	TRBV5-4	TRBJ2-7
CASSPRQNRPTDTQYF	TRBV27	TRBJ2-3
CASSSATGVTYEQYF	TRBV27	TRBJ2-7
CASSPVTGTTEAFF	TRBV18	TRBJ1-1
CASQKGLAGTDTQYF	TRBV27	TRBJ2-3
CASRQGAPNYGYTF	TRBV28	TRBJ1-2
CASAGTGGTDTQYF	TRBV9	TRBJ2-3
CASCSGSSGANVLTF	TRBV6-6	TRBJ2-6
CASTGDRGTEAFF	TRBV2	TRBJ1-1
CASSLVEATGELFF	TRBV5-4	TRBJ2-2
CASSGTGMAYEQYF	TRBV5-1	TRBJ2-7
CASSYRGGFDGYTF	TRBV27	TRBJ1-2
CATSRERGRTGNTIYF	TRBV15	TRBJ1-3
CAWSLGEAPRNF	TRBV30	TRBJ2-7
CASSAAGDYTEAFF	TRBV9	TRBJ1-1
CASSSGQGKETQYF	TRBV11-1	TRBJ2-5
CASSKEAGVDQPQHF	TRBV7-2	TRBJ1-5
CASSRGLAIQETQYF	TRBV9	TRBJ2-5
CASSVLGTDTQYF	TRBV9	TRBJ2-3
CASSLEQQARTF	TRBV7-8	TRBJ2-6
CASSLVLAGAYEQYF	TRBV27	TRBJ2-7
CASSLMGATSQFF	TRBV7-9	TRBJ2-1
CASSQTGYEQYF	TRBV6-5	TRBJ2-7
CSVTGQGMADTQYF	TRBV29-1	TRBJ2-3
CASGTVTYEQYF	TRBV2	TRBJ2-7
CASSQEVGHRAQPQHF	TRBV4-2	TRBJ1-5
CASSLGAPGGYTF	TRBV7-9	TRBJ1-2
CASSLDDRGYEQYF	TRBV28	TRBJ2-7
CASSEKFQRGGIQDTQYF	TRBV10-1	TRBJ2-3
CASSKVDSPGGDEKLFF	TRBV4-2	TRBJ1-4
CASSLRGSGTYEQYF	TRBV5-4	TRBJ2-7
CSAKRNNEQFF	TRBV20-1	TRBJ2-1
CASSWGQGIGNEKLFF	TRBV5-6	TRBJ1-4
CASSDGTYGSPLHF	TRBV25-1	TRBJ1-6
CASSPAGGVNTGELFF	TRBV4-1	TRBJ2-2
CASTLQPGTGPQHF	TRBV19	TRBJ1-5
CASSQDGYPREGKLSNQPQHF	TRBV4-3	TRBJ1-5
CASSRRELSGDTQYF	TRBV10-1	TRBJ2-3
CASSRGQGTYEQYF	TRBV6-5	TRBJ2-7
CASSSLAGGSNEQFF	TRBV11-2	TRBJ2-1
CASSSGRGRKIRAGGYTF	TRBV27	TRBJ1-2
CSGTGVNTEAFF	TRBV29-1	TRBJ1-1
CATSNESNQPQHF	TRBV10-3	TRBJ1-5
CASRELEEATEAFF	TRBV9	TRBJ1-1
CASDRANTEAFF	TRBV7-9	TRBJ1-1
CASSQDPAGDRARGYTF	TRBV4-1	TRBJ1-2
CASSVAGSYNEQFF	TRBV25-1	TRBJ2-1
CASSPSGGNEKLFF	TRBV7-8	TRBJ1-4
CASSFRQRGNEQYF	TRBV27	TRBJ2-7
CASSLAGAPTDTQYF	TRBV5-1	TRBJ2-3
CASSLSYEQYF	TRBV7-9	TRBJ2-7
CASSLAFGDPKGSYNEQFF	TRBV5-1	TRBJ2-1
CASRLPSGRPNEQFF	TRBV6-5	TRBJ2-1
CASSERQGNTGELFF	TRBV6-1	TRBJ2-2
CAISPLLSPGTGNTIYF	TRBV10-3	TRBJ1-3